Listed here are 18 T cell receptor beta chains from one sample, sequenced in a study of CD8 T cells in ankylosing spondylitis. Whole-study findings and limits: Typical of ankylosing spondylitis blood, it appeared, was a TCR beta motif of 7 or 8 highly homologous variants.

Their specific antigens are unknown. TCRdb passed the 5' RACE reads through MiXCR, listing each CDR3 protein once. The sample records some 220,000 distinct CDR3 sequences, 5.5% to 7.5% being singletons. The source material was blood, either unsorted or a sorted T cell fraction (not recorded which). Receptors originate from a male donor with ankylosing spondylitis.

This clonotype was detected ten times or more. The rearrangement links TRBV20-1 to TRBJ1-2; no definite D call. CDR1 is DFQATT, CDR2 SNEGSKA, per germline (reference sequence). This CDR3 has 12 amino acids. The V gene lost 1 base and the J gene lost 4 bases, with 7 bases spanning the gap. Here the CDR3 reads CSARGVVYGYTF. The CDR3 DNA reads as TGCAGTGCTAGAGGGGTTGTCTATGGCTACACCTTC.

A word on this clonotype: This could be a read error, since a much larger clone is one nucleotide away. Likely a read error: the CDR3 ends without its conserved phenylalanine or tryptophan. The chain joins TRBV28 to TRBJ2-7; D tentatively fits TRBD1 or TRBD2 (5 bases each). The CDR3 contains 13 residues. V lost 11 bases to trimming and J lost 3 bases, with 17 bases between them. Per germline, CDR1 MDHEN and CDR2 SYDVKM. This CDR3 reads CAARRQGNYEQYL. The CDR3 DNA is TGTGCCGCTCGGAGGCAGGGTAACTACGAGCAGTACCTC.

V and J are TRBV9 and TRBJ2-1; D is unclear. Germline loops: CDR1 SGDLS, CDR2 YYNGEE. CDR3 size: 14 residues. Trimming stripped 5 bases from V and 6 bases from J, with 15 bases between. This CDR3 reads CASSLMFHRNEQFF. The CDR3 nucleotides read TGTGCCAGCAGTCTTATGTTTCACCGCAATGAGCAGTTCTTC.

This clonotype was detected ten times or more. The V gene is TRBV28, the J gene TRBJ1-1, with a weak D call TRBD1 (5 bases). The CDR3 runs 15 residues. The V gene's germline CDR1 is MDHEN and CDR2 SYDVKM. V gave up 7 bases and J gave up 0 bases, with 15 bases separating them. CDR3 amino acids: CASTPRAGMNTEAFF. Here the CDR3 DNA reads TGTGCCAGCACCCCCCGGGCAGGGATGAACACTGAAGCTTTCTTT.

This clonotype was found many times. The gene calls are TRBV4-3 and TRBJ2-2, with D possibly being TRBD1 (6 bases). Trimming took 2 bases from V and 4 from J, leaving 14 bases between them. Germline V gene sequence: CDR1 LGHNA, CDR2 YSLEER. This CDR3 contains 16 residues. The CDR3 DNA follows: TGCGCCAGCAGCCAAACCCCGGGACATGCCACCGGGGAGCTGTTTTTT. The encoded protein is CASSQTPGHATGELFF.

The sample holds many counts of this clonotype. CDR3 nucleotide sequence: TGCGCCAGCAGCCCTAGACTGAACTACGAGCAGTACTTC. It specifies CASSPRLNYEQYF. The chain employs TRBV4-1 and TRBJ2-7; D not resolved. Germline V CDR1 and CDR2: MGHRA, YSYEKL. Trimming took 4 bases from V and 3 from J, leaving 10 bases between them. The CDR3 spans 13 residues.

The V gene is TRBV10-2, the J gene TRBJ2-1; D gene unclear. This CDR3 is 13 amino acids long. Looked up from germline, CDR1 is WSHSY and CDR2 is SAAADI. V shed 3 bases and J shed 4 bases, with 7 bases lying between them. The chain's CDR3 is CASSDSRYNEQFF. The CDR3 bases are TGCGCCAGCAGTGACTCACGTTACAATGAGCAGTTCTTC.

This clonotype was found many times. This chain links TRBV4-1 with TRBJ2-7; the D call may be TRBD1 or TRBD2 (6 bases each). Per the germline V gene, CDR1 is MGHRA and CDR2 is YSYEKL. V was shortened by 3 bases and J by 3 bases, with 18 bases between the two germline ends. This CDR3 region has 16 residues. The CDR3 coding sequence is TGCGCCAGCAGCCACCATAGGGGGGCGAAGAACTACGAGCAGTACTTC. Translation gives CASSHHRGAKNYEQYF.

This clonotype occurred many times. This sequence joins TRBV6-2 or TRBV6-3 and TRBJ2-1, with D perhaps matching TRBD2 (5 bases). This CDR3 has 15 amino acids. The V gene's germline CDR1 is MNHEY and CDR2 SVGEGT. Trimming took off 0 bases at V and 6 bases at J, with 12 bases between the two ends. The CDR3 nucleotides are TGTGCCAGCAGTTACTCGAAAGCCGGGATCAATGAGCAGTTCTTC. Protein: CASSYSKAGINEQFF.

This clonotype was counted between two and nine times. V and J are TRBV20-1 and TRBJ2-1; TRBD1 matches 10 bases. CDR1 and CDR2 (germline): DFQATT, SNEGSKA (reference sequence). The ends lost 0 bases at V and 9 bases at J; junction bases unmatched: 2. This CDR3 has 13 amino acids. In nucleotides, the CDR3 is TGCAGTGCTAGAGATAGGACAGGGGGTGAGCAGTTCTTC. Translated, it gives CSARDRTGGEQFF.

This clonotype was seen at least ten times. The chain couples TRBV9 to TRBJ2-3; weak D call: TRBD1 (6 bases). The V gene lost 4 bases and the J gene lost 5 bases, with 20 bases spanning the gap. Germline values: CDR1 SGDLS, CDR2 YYNGEE. This CDR3 is built from 16 residues. DNA of the CDR3: TGTGCCAGCAGCCCTCAGATTGCTGGGGGCGAAGATACGCAGTATTTT. Encoded protein: CASSPQIAGGEDTQYF.

This clonotype was seen at least ten times. The rearrangement uses TRBV6-2 or TRBV6-3 and TRBJ1-2, with D possibly being TRBD1 (6 bases). Per the germline V gene, CDR1 is MNHEY and CDR2 is SVGEGT. The V gene lost 10 bases and the J gene lost 2 bases, with 11 bases spanning the gap. The CDR3 sequence is 12 residues long. The DNA of the CDR3 is TGTGCCACCCTAGGACAGAACTATGGCTACACCTTC. Its protein is CATLGQNYGYTF.

Many counts were recorded for this clonotype. The rearrangement links TRBV12-3 or TRBV12-4 to TRBJ2-5, with TRBD1 matching 11 bases. The trim removed 6 bases at V and 1 base at J, leaving 7 bases unmatched. The CDR3 has 16 amino acids. The CDR3 nucleotides read TGTGCCAGCAGCCGATCCGGGACAGGGGGCCAAGAGACCCAGTACTTC. Amino acid sequence: CASSRSGTGGQETQYF.

The sample holds many counts of this clonotype. The chain couples TRBV20-1 to TRBJ2-1; D might be TRBD2 (5 bases). Trimming took 0 bases from V and 0 from J, leaving 9 bases between them. The germline CDR1 and CDR2 sequences are DFQATT and SNEGSKA (reference sequence). The CDR3 sequence is 15 residues long. CDR3 loop: CSAREPGFSYNEQFF. The CDR3 coding sequence is TGCAGTGCTAGAGAACCGGGATTCTCCTACAATGAGCAGTTCTTC.

This clonotype appeared many times. The V and J genes are TRBV5-1 and TRBJ2-3, with 8 bases identical to TRBD1. The CDR3 sequence is 16 residues long. V gave up 0 bases and J gave up 0 bases; unmatched junction bases: 3. Germline CDR1 is SGHRS and CDR2 is YFSETQ. The CDR3 region has the DNA TGCGCCAGCAGCTTGGAGGACAGGGCCAGCACAGATACGCAGTATTTT. Protein: CASSLEDRASTDTQYF.

This clonotype was seen ten or more times. The chain recombines TRBV7-3 with TRBJ2-2; 10 bases match TRBD2. The V gene end was trimmed by 6 bases and the J gene end by 4 bases; junction bases not matched to a gene: 5. There are 15 residues in the CDR3. Germline V lookup: CDR1 SGHTA, CDR2 FQGTGA. The CDR3 region is CASSLAGGITGELFF. The CDR3 DNA reads as TGTGCCAGCAGTTTAGCGGGGGGTATCACCGGGGAGCTGTTTTTT.

This clonotype occurred many times. V is TRBV24-1 and J is TRBJ2-1; D perhaps matches TRBD2 (6 bases). The CDR3 loop spans 15 amino acids. Trimming left V 3 bases short and J 3 bases short, with 11 bases between. CDR1 and CDR2 (germline): KGHDR, SFDVKD. The CDR3 here is CATSDEAGVYNEQFF. In nucleotides, the CDR3 is TGTGCCACCAGTGATGAAGCGGGCGTCTACAATGAGCAGTTCTTC.

The V and J genes are TRBV7-2 and TRBJ2-1, with 10 nucleotides matching TRBD1. This CDR3 is built from 15 residues. The V and J ends lost 6 bases and 4 bases, in that order; junction bases with no gene match: 6. Germline V gives CDR1 SGHTA, CDR2 FQGNSA. CDR3 nucleotide sequence: TGTGCCAGCAGGACCGGACAGGGGGTTTACAATGAGCAGTTCTTC. Residues: CASRTGQGVYNEQFF.